This T cell receptor (beta chain) was captured by sequencing in a study of CD8+ T cells in alopecia areata. cDNA reverse transcribed from extracted RNA served as the sequencing template. Produced via immunoSEQ multiplex PCR; TCRdb's table is partial and in-frame only. The sample comprises about 160,000 clones, around 71% of which are singletons, and 0.75% to 0.95% rests with the top ten. The treatment here: oral pan-JAK inhibitor, 5-10 mg twice daily. The CDR3 runs 14 residues. Germline CDR1 and CDR2: SEHNR and FQNEAQ (reference sequence). The V gene lost 1 base and the J gene lost 6 bases, with 11 bases spanning the gap.

The receptor's source is a human donor with alopecia areata. The sequences come from CD4+ T cells sorted from blood, collected at week 4, from a patient treated with tofacitinib. The rearrangement uses TRBV7-9 and TRBJ2-3; weak D call: TRBD2 (6 bases). The CDR3 loop is CASSLGGVGDTQYF. CDR3 coding DNA: TGTGCCAGCAGCTTAGGCGGGGTGGGGGATACGCAGTATTTT.